This T cell receptor beta chain was sequenced for a study of shared clonotypes between healthy human individuals. Study-level results: The study found lower generation probabilities in non-shared clonotypes than in those shared by all four donors. Naive subsets generally exceeded memory subsets in estimated richness.

In the case of this clone: Antigen specificity is unknown.

Execution of the assay was at deep level. TCRdb's table, derived via immunoSEQ multiplex PCR, lists solely in-frame clones and lacks some. The sample has about 1.5 million clones, 95% to 99% seen once. The CDR3 loop spans 14 amino acids. Between the trimmed V and J ends, which lost 3 bases and 2 bases, there was a span of 10 bases. CDR1 and CDR2 (germline): SGHTA, FQGNSA. The V gene is TRBV7-2, the J gene TRBJ1-2, with a possible D match to TRBD1 (5 bases). This sequence was found in a man younger than 45 in good health. Sequencing input: naive CD4+ T cells sorted from blood. Subset of the sample: CD45RA+ positively selected. The chain's CDR3 is CASSFGTENYGYTF. The DNA for the CDR3 is TGTGCCAGCAGCTTTGGGACGGAGAACTATGGCTACACCTTC.